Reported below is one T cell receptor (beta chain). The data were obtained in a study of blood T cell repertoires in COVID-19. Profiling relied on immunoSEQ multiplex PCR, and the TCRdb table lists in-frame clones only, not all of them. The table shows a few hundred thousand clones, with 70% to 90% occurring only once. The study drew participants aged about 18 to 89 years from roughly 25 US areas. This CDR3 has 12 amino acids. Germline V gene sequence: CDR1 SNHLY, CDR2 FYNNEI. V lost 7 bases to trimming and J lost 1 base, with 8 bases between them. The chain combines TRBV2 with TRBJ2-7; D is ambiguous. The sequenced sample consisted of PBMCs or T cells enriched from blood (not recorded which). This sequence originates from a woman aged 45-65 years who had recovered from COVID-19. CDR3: CASTVGSYEQYF. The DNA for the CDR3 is TGTGCCAGCACGGTCGGTTCCTACGAGCAGTACTTC.